This T cell receptor beta chain was sequenced during a study of control samples from healthy donors and cancer patients. This clone has just one count. J was trimmed by 7 bases and V by 4 bases; bases with no gene match: 11. This CDR3 has 16 residues. Germline loops: CDR1 SGHRS, CDR2 YFSETQ. The repertoire was sequenced with immunoSEQ multiplex PCR; TCRdb's copy has only in-frame clones and lacks some. The sample contains over 85,000 clones, around nine tenths of which appear only once. The chain recombines TRBV5-1 with TRBJ2-1; 10 nucleotides agree with TRBD1. Sample: PBMCs. The source of this sequence is a woman aged 55-70 years with lung cancer. The CDR3 region is CASSHTGTGAWNEQFF. The CDR3, as DNA: TGCGCCAGCAGCCATACCGGGACAGGGGCGTGGAATGAGCAGTTCTTC.